This TCR beta chain comes out of a study of cytomegalovirus exposure and HLA in healthy donors. This clone was detected only a few times. In the PCR, 60 Vbeta and 13 Jbeta primers were used. Assay: immunoSEQ multiplex PCR; the TCRdb copy retains only in-frame clones and omits some. Of some 41,000 clones listed, roughly half are singletons. This CDR3 has 13 amino acids. V was cut by 2 bases and J by 6 bases, with 14 bases left in between. CDR1 is GTSNPN, CDR2 SVGIG, per germline (reference sequence). The chain recombines TRBV30 with TRBJ2-7; a weak D match, TRBD1 (6 bases). This clonotype was obtained from a man aged 55-75 years in good health and CMV-seronegative. The sequencing sample was made of PBMCs. CDR3 amino acids: CAWSRTAGSEQYF. CDR3 DNA: TGTGCCTGGAGTCGGACAGCTGGCTCCGAGCAGTACTTC.